The next 21 T cell receptor beta chains were all read from a single sample in a study of cytotoxic CD8 clonotypes in ibrutinib-treated CLL. The assay was immunoSEQ multiplex PCR, and TCRdb's table has in-frame clones only and misses some. The table has 300,000 or so clones, about 61% seen once. The source material was PBMCs, sampled after 36 months of ibrutinib treatment. The receptor source for this set is a human donor with chronic lymphocytic leukemia.

The CDR3 DNA reads as TGTGCCAGCAGCCTGCGGACAGCTGATAGCTCCTACGAGCAGTACTTC. It translates to CASSLRTADSSYEQYF. The V gene is TRBV7-7, the J gene TRBJ2-7; D may be TRBD1 (6 bases). Trimming removed 5 bases from V and 0 bases from J, with 17 bases in between. The germline V gene has CDR1 SSHAT and CDR2 FNYEAQ (reference sequence). This CDR3 spans 16 amino acids. The variable domain in full, completed from reference TRBV7-7 and TRBJ2-7, reads GAGVSQSPRYKVTKRGQDVTLRCDPISSHATLYWYQQALGQGPEFLTYFNYEAQPDKSGLPSDRFSAERPEGSISTLTIQRTEQRDSAMYRCASSLRTADSSYEQYFGPGTRLTVT.

The rearrangement uses TRBV27 and TRBJ2-5; tentatively, D is TRBD2 (5 bases). The germline V and J ends were trimmed by 1 base and 5 bases, with 11 bases remaining between them. From germline, CDR1 is MNHEY and CDR2 SMNVEV (reference sequence). The CDR3 has 14 amino acids. As DNA, the CDR3 is TGTGCCAGCAGTTTATTTGGAGGCGTGGAGACCCAGTACTTC. Translated: CASSLFGGVETQYF.

The V gene is TRBV5-8, the J gene TRBJ2-7; the D gene is possibly TRBD2 (7 bases). The CDR3 covers 13 residues. V lost 4 bases and J 5 bases, leaving 13 bases between the germline ends. Germline assignment: CDR1 SGHTS and CDR2 YDEGEE. The CDR3 reads CASSVGGRNEQYF. CDR3 DNA: TGTGCCAGCAGCGTCGGGGGGCGGAACGAGCAGTACTTC. The full variable domain, in which reference TRBV5-8 and TRBJ2-7 provide the parts outside the CDR3, is EAGVTQSPTHLIKTRGQQATLRCSPISGHTSVYWYQQALGLGLQFLLWYDEGEERNRGNFPPRFSGRQFPNYSSELNVNALELEDSALYLCASSVGGRNEQYFGPGTRLTVT.

This rearrangement joins TRBV5-1 to TRBJ2-2, with D maybe TRBD2 (5 bases). This CDR3 spans 16 amino acids. V dropped 1 base and J dropped 2 bases, with 12 bases sitting between them. Looked up from germline, CDR1 is SGHRS and CDR2 is YFSETQ. The CDR3 DNA reads TGCGCCAGCAGCTTGTACCTAGCACCCAACACCGGGGAGCTGTTTTTT. Amino acid sequence: CASSLYLAPNTGELFF.

This chain's CDR3 is CASSLGRVYGYTF. The CDR3 coding sequence is TGTGCCAGCAGTTTGGGCAGGGTTTATGGCTACACCTTC. The chain joins TRBV28 to TRBJ1-2; the D gene is possibly TRBD1 (5 bases). The CDR3 contains 13 residues. Germline CDR1 is MDHEN and CDR2 is SYDVKM. V was pared by 3 bases and J by 5 bases, with 10 bases between.

This clone has more than one count but fewer than ten. The CDR3 is CASSVGGTVYGYTF. Here the CDR3 DNA reads TGTGCCAGCAGCGTCGGGGGGACAGTCTATGGCTACACCTTC. This chain uses TRBV5-4 with TRBJ1-2; the match to TRBD1 covers 7 bases. This CDR3 is built from 14 residues. Trimming removed 4 bases from V and 4 bases from J; junction bases left unmatched: 7. Per the germline V gene, CDR1 is SGHNT and CDR2 is YYREEE (reference sequence).

In DNA, the CDR3 is TGTGCCAGCAGTGAAGTGGTCCGGGCTTGGGAGACCCAGTACTTC. The encoded protein is CASSEVVRAWETQYF. This chain uses TRBV2 with TRBJ2-5, with D uncertain. V was cut by 1 base and J by 5 bases, with 14 bases left in between. The CDR3 length is 15 residues. The germline V gene has CDR1 SNHLY and CDR2 FYNNEI.

This rearrangement joins TRBV7-9 to TRBJ2-3; 15 nucleotides line up with TRBD2. CDR3 length: 17 residues. Germline-derived CDR1 and CDR2 are SEHNR and FQNEAQ (reference sequence). Trimming cost V 4 bases and J 2 bases; bases outside gene matches: 4. The CDR3 spells CASSSGLAGGPTDTQYF. CDR3 DNA: TGTGCCAGCAGCTCGGGACTAGCGGGGGGCCCCACAGATACGCAGTATTTT.

The V call is TRBV9, the J call TRBJ2-1, with D maybe TRBD2 (6 bases). The CDR3 consists of 15 residues. The germline V and J ends were trimmed by 3 bases and 4 bases, with 14 bases remaining between them. CDR1 is SGDLS, CDR2 YYNGEE, per germline. In nucleotides, the CDR3 is TGTGCCAGCAGCGCGCGGGATGCTCCATACAATGAGCAGTTCTTC. Translated: CASSARDAPYNEQFF. The whole variable domain, remainder taken from reference TRBV9 and TRBJ2-1, is DSGVTQTPKHLITATGQRVTLRCSPRSGDLSVYWYQQSLDQGLQFLIQYYNGEERAKGNILERFSAQQFPDLHSELNLSSLELGDSALYFCASSARDAPYNEQFFGPGTRLTVL.

The rearrangement uses TRBV5-1 and TRBJ2-7; perhaps TRBD1 as D (6 bases). Trimming stripped 2 bases from V and 2 bases from J, with 14 bases between. From germline, CDR1 is SGHRS and CDR2 YFSETQ. This CDR3 spans 15 amino acids. The CDR3 reads CASSLEGVRTYEQYF. CDR3 bases: TGCGCCAGCAGCTTAGAGGGGGTGAGGACCTACGAGCAGTACTTC.

CDR3 loop: CASSLVDSSTGELFF. The CDR3 region has the DNA TGTGCCAGCAGCTTAGTGGACAGTTCCACCGGGGAGCTGTTTTTT. The rearrangement joins TRBV7-2 to TRBJ2-2; D perhaps matches TRBD1 (6 bases). The CDR3 extends over 15 amino acids. The germline CDR1 and CDR2 sequences are SGHTA and FQGNSA. The V and J ends lost 1 base and 4 bases respectively, with 10 bases between them.

CDR3 DNA: TGTGCCAGCAGTTTTAGGGGACCGGAGGGCCGCGACTACAATGAGCAGTTCTTC. This codes for CASSFRGPEGRDYNEQFF. The chain links TRBV27 to TRBJ2-1; D perhaps matches TRBD2 (6 bases). V lost 3 bases to trimming and J lost 3 bases, with 21 bases between them. Germline V gene sequence: CDR1 MNHEY, CDR2 SMNVEV (reference sequence). CDR3 length: 18 amino acids.

The chain joins TRBV5-1 to TRBJ1-6; D unclear. From germline, CDR1 is SGHRS and CDR2 YFSETQ. V was shortened by 4 bases and J by 9 bases, with 14 bases between the two germline ends. The CDR3 extends over 14 amino acids. The CDR3 DNA reads TGCGCCAGCAGCCCTGGAGGGAGTCCTTCACCCCTCCACTTT. It is translated as CASSPGGSPSPLHF.

The chain uses TRBV12-2 and TRBJ2-1; the D call in the table, TRBD2, was not verified against the DNA. TRBV12-2 is a pseudogene. The CDR3 spans 19 residues. The CDR3 DNA sequence: TGTGCAAGTCGGATACCGGGACTAGCGCTATCTCCCTCCTACAATGAGCAGTTCTTC. Translation gives CASRIPGLALSPSYNEQFF.

This clone was seen a handful of times. The genes are TRBV11-2 and TRBJ1-2; the match to TRBD1 covers 7 bases. Germline trimming cut 2 bases from V and 4 bases from J; bases unmatched to any gene: 4. In germline, CDR1 is SGHAT, CDR2 FQNNGV. This CDR3 has 14 amino acids. The CDR3 region is CASSLHDRVYGYTF. In DNA, the CDR3 is TGTGCCAGCAGCTTACACGACAGGGTCTATGGCTACACCTTC.

This chain joins TRBV25-1 and TRBJ2-7, with D possibly being TRBD1 or TRBD2 (5 bases each). This CDR3 contains 15 residues. Looked up from germline, CDR1 is MGHDK and CDR2 is SYGVNS. V lost 1 base and J 3 bases, leaving 13 bases between the germline ends. The CDR3 coding sequence is TGTGCCAGCAGTGAATGGGGGACGAATTTCTACGAGCAGTACTTC. Translating it yields CASSEWGTNFYEQYF.

The V and J genes are TRBV12-2 and TRBJ2-3; the D call in the table, TRBD2, was not verified against the DNA. TRBV12-2 is a pseudogene locus. This CDR3 has 13 residues. CDR3 DNA sequence: TGTGCAAGTGTTAAAGGCGGGGCAGATACGCAGTATTTT. Translation gives CASVKGGADTQYF.

V and J are TRBV7-9 and TRBJ2-3; TRBD2 might be the D (6 bases). V shed 1 base and J shed 5 bases, with 10 bases lying between them. Germline V gene data show CDR1 as SEHNR and CDR2 as FQNEAQ (reference sequence). The CDR3 sequence is 14 residues long. CDR3 DNA: TGTGCCAGCAGCTTAGGTGGGACTGGAGATACGCAGTATTTT. Translating gives CASSLGGTGDTQYF.

Only one count was recorded for this clone. The chain combines TRBV6-5 with TRBJ2-7; the match to TRBD1 covers 10 bases. V was clipped by 5 bases and J by 3 bases; unmatched bases: 4. Germline assignment: CDR1 MNHEY and CDR2 SVGAGI. There are 14 residues in the CDR3. CDR3 loop: CASSHRDRGYEQYF. In nucleotides, the CDR3 is TGTGCCAGCAGTCATAGGGACAGGGGCTACGAGCAGTACTTC.

This clone has just a few counts. The chain is built from TRBV12-5 and TRBJ2-2; 14 nucleotides agree with TRBD2. The CDR3 consists of 17 residues. Trimming took 4 bases from V and 4 from J; bases not matched to a gene: 5. The V gene's germline CDR1 is LGHNT and CDR2 FRNRAP. The CDR3 here is CASGWLTSGRGTGELFF. CDR3 nucleotides: TGTGCTAGTGGTTGGTTGACTAGCGGGAGGGGCACCGGGGAGCTGTTTTTT.

This clone was found a few times. V gene TRBV19 combines with J gene TRBJ2-2, with TRBD2 matching over 7 bases. V lost 7 bases and J lost 4; bases outside the gene matches: 6. CDR1 LNHDA and CDR2 SQIVND come from the germline V gene (reference sequence). The CDR3 extends over 14 amino acids. CDR3 region: CASNQGGSTGELFF. The CDR3, as DNA: TGTGCCAGTAACCAGGGCGGGAGCACCGGGGAGCTGTTTTTT.